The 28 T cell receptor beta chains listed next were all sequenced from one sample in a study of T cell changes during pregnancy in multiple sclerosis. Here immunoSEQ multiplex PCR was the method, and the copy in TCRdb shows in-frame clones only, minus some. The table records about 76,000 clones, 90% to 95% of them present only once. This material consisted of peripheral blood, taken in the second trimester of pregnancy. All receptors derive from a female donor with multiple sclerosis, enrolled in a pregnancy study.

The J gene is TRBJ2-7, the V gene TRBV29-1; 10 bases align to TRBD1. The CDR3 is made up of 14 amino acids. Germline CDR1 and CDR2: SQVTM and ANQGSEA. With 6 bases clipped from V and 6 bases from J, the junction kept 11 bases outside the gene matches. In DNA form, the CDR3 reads TGCAGCGTGCCCGGTGGGACAGGGGCGGGCGAGCAGTACTTC. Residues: CSVPGGTGAGEQYF.

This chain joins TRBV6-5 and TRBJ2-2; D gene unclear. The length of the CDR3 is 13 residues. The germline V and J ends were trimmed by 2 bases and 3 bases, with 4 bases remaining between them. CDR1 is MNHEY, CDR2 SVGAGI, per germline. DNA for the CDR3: TGTGCCAGCAGTTACAGCCACACCGGGGAGCTGTTTTTT. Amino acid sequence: CASSYSHTGELFF.

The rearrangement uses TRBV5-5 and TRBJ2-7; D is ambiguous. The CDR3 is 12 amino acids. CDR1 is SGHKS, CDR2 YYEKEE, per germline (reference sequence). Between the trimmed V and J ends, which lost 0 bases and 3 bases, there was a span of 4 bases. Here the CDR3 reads CASSLDGYEQYF. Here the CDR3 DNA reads TGTGCCAGCAGCTTGGACGGCTACGAGCAGTACTTC.

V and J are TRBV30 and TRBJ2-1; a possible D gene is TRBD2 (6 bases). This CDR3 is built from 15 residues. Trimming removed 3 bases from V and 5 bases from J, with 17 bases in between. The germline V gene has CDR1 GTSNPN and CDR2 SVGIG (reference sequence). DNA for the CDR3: TGTGCCTGGAGGAAGGTAGGGACTCCGCACAATGAGCAGTTCTTC. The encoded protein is CAWRKVGTPHNEQFF.

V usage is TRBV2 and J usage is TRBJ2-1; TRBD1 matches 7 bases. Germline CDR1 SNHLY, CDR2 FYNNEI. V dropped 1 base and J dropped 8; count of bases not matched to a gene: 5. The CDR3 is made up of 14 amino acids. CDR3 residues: CASSEGQGLYEQFF. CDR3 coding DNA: TGTGCCAGCAGTGAAGGACAGGGTCTCTATGAGCAGTTCTTC.

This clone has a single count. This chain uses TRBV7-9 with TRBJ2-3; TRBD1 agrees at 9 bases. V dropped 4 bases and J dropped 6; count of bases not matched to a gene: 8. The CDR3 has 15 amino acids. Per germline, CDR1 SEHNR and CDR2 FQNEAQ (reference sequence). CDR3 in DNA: TGTGCCAGCAGCTCTAGCCACGACAGGGGGGATACGCAGTATTTT. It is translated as CASSSSHDRGDTQYF.

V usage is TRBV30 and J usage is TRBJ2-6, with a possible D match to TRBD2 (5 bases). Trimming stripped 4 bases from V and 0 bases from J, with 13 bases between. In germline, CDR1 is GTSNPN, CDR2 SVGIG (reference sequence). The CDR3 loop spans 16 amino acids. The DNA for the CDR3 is TGTGCCTGGAACCCGGGATTTCTCTCTGGGGCCAACGTCCTGACTTTC. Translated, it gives CAWNPGFLSGANVLTF.

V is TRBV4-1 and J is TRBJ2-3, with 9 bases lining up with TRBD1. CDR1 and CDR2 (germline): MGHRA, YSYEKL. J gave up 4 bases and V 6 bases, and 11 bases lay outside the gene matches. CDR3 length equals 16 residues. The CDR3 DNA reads TGCGCCAGCAGTCGGTTTGGGGACAGGGTCTCAGATACGCAGTATTTT. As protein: CASSRFGDRVSDTQYF.

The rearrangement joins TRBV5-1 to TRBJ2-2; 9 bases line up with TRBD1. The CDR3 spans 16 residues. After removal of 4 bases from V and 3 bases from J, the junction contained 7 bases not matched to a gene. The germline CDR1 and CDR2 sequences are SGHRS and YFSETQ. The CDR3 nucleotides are TGCGCCAGCAGCCACAGGGGGCAGGGTGACACCGGGGAGCTGTTTTTT. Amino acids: CASSHRGQGDTGELFF.

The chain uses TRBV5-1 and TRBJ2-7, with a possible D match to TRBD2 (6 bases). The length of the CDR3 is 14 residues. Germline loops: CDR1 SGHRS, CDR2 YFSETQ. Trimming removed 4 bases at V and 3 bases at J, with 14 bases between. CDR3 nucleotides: TGCGCCAGCAGCCCGGGACTCGGACACTACGAGCAGTACTTC. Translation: CASSPGLGHYEQYF.

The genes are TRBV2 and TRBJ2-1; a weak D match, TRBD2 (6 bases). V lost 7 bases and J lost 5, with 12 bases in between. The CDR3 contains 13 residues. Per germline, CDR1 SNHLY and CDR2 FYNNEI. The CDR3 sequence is CASTRDWNNEQFF. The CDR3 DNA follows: TGTGCCAGCACCCGGGACTGGAACAATGAGCAGTTCTTC.

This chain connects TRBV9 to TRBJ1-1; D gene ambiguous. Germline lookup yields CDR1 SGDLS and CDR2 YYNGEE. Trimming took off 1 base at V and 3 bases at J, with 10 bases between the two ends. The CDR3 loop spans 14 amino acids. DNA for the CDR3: TGTGCCAGCAGCGTACTAGGTTCGGACACTGAAGCTTTCTTT. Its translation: CASSVLGSDTEAFF. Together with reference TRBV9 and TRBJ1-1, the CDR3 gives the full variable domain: DSGVTQTPKHLITATGQRVTLRCSPRSGDLSVYWYQQSLDQGLQFLIQYYNGEERAKGNILERFSAQQFPDLHSELNLSSLELGDSALYFCASSVLGSDTEAFFGQGTRLTVV.

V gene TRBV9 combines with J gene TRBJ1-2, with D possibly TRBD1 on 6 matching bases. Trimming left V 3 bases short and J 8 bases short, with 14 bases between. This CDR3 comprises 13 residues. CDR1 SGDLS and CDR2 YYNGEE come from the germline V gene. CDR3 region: CASSDKGEGGYTF. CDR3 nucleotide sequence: TGTGCCAGCAGCGACAAGGGGGAAGGAGGCTACACCTTC.

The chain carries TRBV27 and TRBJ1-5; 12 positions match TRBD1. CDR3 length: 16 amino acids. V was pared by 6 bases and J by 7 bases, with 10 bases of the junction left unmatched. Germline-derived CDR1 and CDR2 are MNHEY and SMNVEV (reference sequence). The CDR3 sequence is CASSLSSGTGGQPQHF. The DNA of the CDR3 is TGTGCCAGCAGCCTCTCATCCGGGACAGGGGGCCAGCCCCAGCATTTT.

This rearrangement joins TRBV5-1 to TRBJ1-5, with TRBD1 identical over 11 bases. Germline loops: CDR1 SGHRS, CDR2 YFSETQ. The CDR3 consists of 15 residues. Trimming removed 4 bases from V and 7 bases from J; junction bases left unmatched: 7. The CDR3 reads CASSPDRTGGQPQHF. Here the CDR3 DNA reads TGCGCCAGCAGCCCCGATCGGACAGGGGGCCAGCCCCAGCATTTT.

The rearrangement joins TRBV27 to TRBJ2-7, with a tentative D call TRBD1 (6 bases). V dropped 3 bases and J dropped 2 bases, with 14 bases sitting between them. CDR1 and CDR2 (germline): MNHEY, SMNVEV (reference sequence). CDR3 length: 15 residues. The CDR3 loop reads CASSFTRGRAYEQYF. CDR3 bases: TGTGCCAGCAGTTTCACCAGGGGTAGAGCCTACGAGCAGTACTTC.

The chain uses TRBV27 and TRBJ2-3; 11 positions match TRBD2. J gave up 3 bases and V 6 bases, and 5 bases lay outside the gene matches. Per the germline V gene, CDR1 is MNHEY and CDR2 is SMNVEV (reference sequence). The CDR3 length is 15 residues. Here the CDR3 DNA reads TGTGCCAGCAGGGTAATAGCGGGGGGGACAGATACGCAGTATTTT. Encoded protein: CASRVIAGGTDTQYF.

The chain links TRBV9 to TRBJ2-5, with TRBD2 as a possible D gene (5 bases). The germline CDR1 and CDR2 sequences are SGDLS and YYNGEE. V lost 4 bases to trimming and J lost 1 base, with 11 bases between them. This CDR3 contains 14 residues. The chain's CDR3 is CASSLLGSQETQYF. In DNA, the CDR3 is TGTGCCAGCAGCCTATTGGGGAGCCAAGAGACCCAGTACTTC. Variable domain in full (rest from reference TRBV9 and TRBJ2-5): DSGVTQTPKHLITATGQRVTLRCSPRSGDLSVYWYQQSLDQGLQFLIQYYNGEERAKGNILERFSAQQFPDLHSELNLSSLELGDSALYFCASSLLGSQETQYFGPGTRLLVL.

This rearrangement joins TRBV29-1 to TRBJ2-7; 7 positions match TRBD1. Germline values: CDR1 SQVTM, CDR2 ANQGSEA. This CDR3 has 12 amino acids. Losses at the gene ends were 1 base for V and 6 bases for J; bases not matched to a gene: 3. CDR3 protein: CSVEGQGPEQYF. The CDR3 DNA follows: TGCAGCGTTGAAGGACAGGGTCCCGAGCAGTACTTC.

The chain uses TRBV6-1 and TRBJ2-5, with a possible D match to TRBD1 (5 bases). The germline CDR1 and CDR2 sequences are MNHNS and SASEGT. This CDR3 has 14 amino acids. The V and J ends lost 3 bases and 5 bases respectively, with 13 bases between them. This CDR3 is CASSETDFAETQYF. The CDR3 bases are TGTGCCAGCAGTGAGACAGATTTCGCGGAGACCCAGTACTTC.

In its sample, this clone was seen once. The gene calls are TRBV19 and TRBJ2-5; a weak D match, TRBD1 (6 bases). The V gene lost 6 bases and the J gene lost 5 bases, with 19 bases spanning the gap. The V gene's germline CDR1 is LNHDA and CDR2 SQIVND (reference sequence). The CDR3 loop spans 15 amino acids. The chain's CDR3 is CASRERQGIWETQYF. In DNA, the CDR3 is TGTGCCAGTAGAGAGAGGCAGGGGATCTGGGAGACCCAGTACTTC.

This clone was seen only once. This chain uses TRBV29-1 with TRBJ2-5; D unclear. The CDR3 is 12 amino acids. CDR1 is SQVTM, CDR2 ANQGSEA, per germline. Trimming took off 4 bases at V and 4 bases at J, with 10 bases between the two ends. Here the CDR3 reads CSVVTAGETQYF. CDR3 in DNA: TGCAGCGTTGTAACCGCAGGAGAGACCCAGTACTTC.

Written as DNA, the CDR3 is TGTGCCAGCAGCGCACCTCGGTTCTACGAGCAGTACTTC. Its protein is CASSAPRFYEQYF. This chain joins TRBV9 and TRBJ2-7; no definite D call. CDR3 size: 13 residues. V shed 3 bases and J shed 3 bases, with 10 bases lying between them. Germline V CDR1 and CDR2: SGDLS, YYNGEE.

Here the CDR3 reads CASSVGGAFSNTEAFF. CDR3 bases: TGTGCCAGCAGCGTAGGGGGCGCTTTCTCCAACACTGAAGCTTTCTTT. The chain joins TRBV9 to TRBJ1-1; possible D gene TRBD1, 5 bases. Germline CDR1 and CDR2: SGDLS and YYNGEE. The CDR3 loop spans 16 amino acids. The V gene lost 0 bases and the J gene lost 2 bases, with 14 bases spanning the gap.

The CDR3 here is CATSRYGAELNEQYF. The DNA for the CDR3 is TGTGCCACCAGCAGATATGGAGCGGAATTAAACGAGCAGTACTTC. The chain has TRBV15 and TRBJ2-7; D might be TRBD2 (5 bases). This CDR3 contains 15 residues. V lost 2 bases and J lost 5, with 16 bases in between. CDR1 and CDR2 from the germline V gene are LNHNV and YYDKDF (reference sequence).

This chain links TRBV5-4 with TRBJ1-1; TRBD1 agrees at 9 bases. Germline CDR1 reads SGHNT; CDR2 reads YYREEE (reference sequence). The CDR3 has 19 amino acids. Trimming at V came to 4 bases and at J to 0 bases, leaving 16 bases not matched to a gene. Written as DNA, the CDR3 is TGTGCCAGCAGCATGATCCACGGGACAGGGTCAATCATGAACACTGAAGCTTTCTTT. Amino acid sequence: CASSMIHGTGSIMNTEAFF. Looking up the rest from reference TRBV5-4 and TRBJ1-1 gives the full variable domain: ETGVTQSPTHLIKTRGQQVTLRCSSQSGHNTVSWYQQALGQGPQFIFQYYREEENGRGNFPPRFSGLQFPNYSSELNVNALELDDSALYLCASSMIHGTGSIMNTEAFFGQGTRLTVV.

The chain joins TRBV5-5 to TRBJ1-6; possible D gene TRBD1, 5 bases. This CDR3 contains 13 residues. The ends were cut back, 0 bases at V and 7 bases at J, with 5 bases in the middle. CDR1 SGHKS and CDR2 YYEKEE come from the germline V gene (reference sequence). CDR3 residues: CASSLEGNSPLHF. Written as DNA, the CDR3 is TGTGCCAGCAGCTTGGAGGGGAATTCACCCCTCCACTTT.

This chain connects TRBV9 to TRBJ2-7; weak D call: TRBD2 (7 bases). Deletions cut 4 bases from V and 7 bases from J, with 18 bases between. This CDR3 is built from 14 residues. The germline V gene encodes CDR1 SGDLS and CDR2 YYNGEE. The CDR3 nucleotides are TGTGCCAGCAGCACGGGGGGCCCGGCTCAAGAGCAGTACTTC. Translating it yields CASSTGGPAQEQYF.